The 7 T cell receptor beta chains reported below all come from one sample, sequenced in a study of shared clonotypes between healthy human individuals. Using immunoSEQ multiplex PCR, the repertoire was profiled, and TCRdb retains in-frame clones only, with some absent. The table has more than 2 million clones, about 95% seen once. The sequencing input was naive CD4+ T cells sorted from blood. Subset specified: CD45RA+ positively selected. The source is a man between 18 and 35 years old in good health.

V and J are TRBV6-6 and TRBJ1-1, with 8 bases identical to TRBD1. The CDR3 is made up of 13 amino acids. The junction had 3 bases not matched to a gene; V was cut back by 7 bases and J by 2 bases. Germline V gives CDR1 MNHNY, CDR2 SVGAGI (reference sequence). CDR3 coding DNA: TGTGCCAGCAACGGACAGGGTAACACTGAAGCTTTCTTT. It yields the protein CASNGQGNTEAFF.

The V call is TRBV10-2, the J call TRBJ2-3; possibly TRBD2 for D (6 bases). Per germline, CDR1 WSHSY and CDR2 SAAADI. V was pared by 3 bases and J by 0 bases, with 10 bases between. This CDR3 region has 15 residues. This CDR3 reads CASSDLGTSTDTQYF. In DNA form, the CDR3 reads TGCGCCAGCAGTGATCTCGGGACTAGCACAGATACGCAGTATTTT.

The J gene is TRBJ1-1, the V gene TRBV30, with no clear D. The ends were cut back, 0 bases at V and 2 bases at J, with 16 bases in the middle. Per germline, CDR1 GTSNPN and CDR2 SVGIG (reference sequence). The CDR3 spans 16 residues. The chain's CDR3 is CAWSVYIIRGNTEAFF. The CDR3, as DNA: TGTGCCTGGAGTGTATATATTATTCGGGGAAACACTGAAGCTTTCTTT.

Concerning this clone: This may be a read error, as it is one base from a much larger clone. Other DNA sequences in the same sample also yield this CDR3. This rearrangement joins TRBV28 to TRBJ2-7; D unclear. Germline V gene data show CDR1 as MDHEN and CDR2 as SYDVKM. This CDR3 contains 12 residues. V was clipped by 5 bases and J by 2 bases, with 7 bases between them. In nucleotides, the CDR3 is TGTGCCAGCAGTGACCGAGCCTACGAGCAGTACTTC. Protein sequence: CASSDRAYEQYF.

The rearrangement uses TRBV28 and TRBJ2-7; D not resolved. CDR3 length: 14 residues. V lost 3 bases to trimming and J lost 0 bases, with 9 bases between them. Germline-derived CDR1 and CDR2 are MDHEN and SYDVKM. The CDR3 coding sequence is TGTGCCAGCAGTTTGGCAGTAAGCTCCTACGAGCAGTACTTC. This sequence encodes CASSLAVSSYEQYF.

CDR3 region: CASSLGAGNSPLHF. The CDR3 DNA is TGTGCCAGCAGCTTAGGGGCAGGCAATTCACCCCTCCACTTT. The chain links TRBV11-2 to TRBJ1-6; D not resolved. Germline values: CDR1 SGHAT, CDR2 FQNNGV. There are 14 residues in the CDR3. Trimming left V 1 base short and J 7 bases short, with 8 bases between.

This chain connects TRBV11-3 to TRBJ2-5; 12 nucleotides line up with TRBD2. V dropped 3 bases and J dropped 2; count of bases not matched to a gene: 1. The CDR3 runs to 15 residues. From germline, CDR1 is SGHNT and CDR2 YENEEA. The CDR3 protein is CASSFLAGGQETQYF. As DNA, the CDR3 is TGTGCCAGCAGCTTTCTAGCGGGGGGGCAAGAGACCCAGTACTTC.